The next 27 T cell receptor beta chains were all read from a single sample in a study of T cell changes during pregnancy in multiple sclerosis. This table comes from immunoSEQ multiplex PCR, and its TCRdb copy is limited to in-frame clones, with some not included. The sample has approximately 40,000 clones; 85% to 95% are singletons. The material sequenced was CD8+ T cells from peripheral blood mononuclear cells, taken in the third trimester of pregnancy. These receptors were taken from a female donor with multiple sclerosis, enrolled in a pregnancy study.

This clone has just one count. The chain joins TRBV19 to TRBJ1-2; TRBD1 is a possible D gene (6 bases). V gave up 5 bases and J gave up 0 bases, with 19 bases separating them. The CDR3 runs to 17 residues. CDR1 LNHDA and CDR2 SQIVND come from the germline V gene (reference sequence). The CDR3 DNA reads TGTGCCAGTAGTTCCCGTACCGCGACAGGAGCTAACTATGGCTACACCTTC. Translation gives CASSSRTATGANYGYTF.

The chain employs TRBV19 and TRBJ1-2; tentatively, D is TRBD1 (6 bases). Germline V gives CDR1 LNHDA, CDR2 SQIVND (reference sequence). V lost 6 bases and J lost 2, with 13 bases in between. This CDR3 is built from 14 residues. CDR3 sequence (DNA): TGTGCCAGTAGCGTTACCGGGACAAACTATGGCTACACCTTC. Translated: CASSVTGTNYGYTF.

V is TRBV7-2 and J is TRBJ2-5; 10 bases are shared with TRBD2. The trim removed 5 bases at V and 1 base at J, leaving 7 bases unmatched. The CDR3 is 16 amino acids. Looked up from germline, CDR1 is SGHTA and CDR2 is FQGNSA. The CDR3 spells CASSHQAGGPQETQYF. As DNA, the CDR3 is TGTGCCAGCAGCCATCAAGCGGGGGGGCCCCAAGAGACCCAGTACTTC.

The chain recombines TRBV6-5 with TRBJ1-5; D is possibly TRBD1 (5 bases). This CDR3 comprises 13 residues. CDR1 and CDR2 (germline): MNHEY, SVGAGI. With 6 bases removed from V and 2 bases from J, the gap between germline ends came to 8 bases. CDR3 residues: CASSGGGNQPQHF. CDR3 in DNA: TGTGCCAGCAGCGGGGGTGGCAATCAGCCCCAGCATTTT.

The rearrangement uses TRBV18 and TRBJ1-4; TRBD1 matches 10 bases. V dropped 5 bases and J dropped 8; count of bases not matched to a gene: 5. CDR3 length: 14 amino acids. Germline CDR1 KGHSH, CDR2 LQKENI. CDR3 sequence: CASSETGGDEKLFF. The CDR3 coding sequence is TGTGCCAGCTCAGAGACAGGGGGCGACGAAAAACTGTTTTTT.

The chain carries TRBV4-1 and TRBJ2-7; D is perhaps TRBD1 (5 bases). Trimming took off 5 bases at V and 4 bases at J, with 15 bases between the two ends. The CDR3 totals 14 residues. Germline V gene lookup returns CDR1 MGHRA and CDR2 YSYEKL. CDR3 sequence reads: CASSGEGAGYEQYF. The CDR3 region has the DNA TGCGCCAGCAGCGGGGAAGGGGCCGGGTACGAGCAGTACTTC.

As regards this clone: One end of the junction fails to match germline, which may point to a read error. J is TRBJ1-2 and V is TRBV15, with 10 bases identical to TRBD1. This CDR3 is built from 15 residues. Germline-derived CDR1 and CDR2 are LNHNV and YYDKDF (reference sequence). CDR3 bases: TGTGCCACCAGCGGAGAGACAGGGGGCTTCGGGGGCTACACCTTC. Protein: CATSGETGGFGGYTF.

V is TRBV6-5 and J is TRBJ1-5, with D unresolved. Per germline, CDR1 MNHEY and CDR2 SVGAGI. This CDR3 comprises 14 residues. Trimming pared 4 bases from V and 4 bases from J, leaving 11 bases between. In nucleotides, the CDR3 is TGTGCCAGCAGTTTTGGAGCGGGAAATCAGCCCCAGCATTTT. This sequence encodes CASSFGAGNQPQHF.

The chain links TRBV7-8 to TRBJ2-3; 7 bases map to TRBD1. The ends lost 4 bases at V and 7 bases at J; junction bases unmatched: 5. Looked up from germline, CDR1 is SGHVS and CDR2 is FQNEAQ. The CDR3 runs to 13 residues. DNA of the CDR3: TGTGCCAGCAGCTGGCCAGGGGGATATACGCAGTATTTT. Protein: CASSWPGGYTQYF.

The rearrangement links TRBV27 to TRBJ2-5; 11 nucleotides match TRBD2. V trimming: 3 bases; J trimming: 5 bases; junction bases outside the gene matches: 8. CDR3 length equals 16 residues. Germline V lookup: CDR1 MNHEY, CDR2 SMNVEV (reference sequence). For the CDR3, the DNA is TGTGCCAGCAGTTTGGAGGCTAGCGGGGGGATGGAGACCCAGTACTTC. It translates to CASSLEASGGMETQYF.

The chain uses TRBV9 and TRBJ2-7; TRBD2 matches 9 bases. The CDR3 has 16 amino acids. Trimming cost V 0 bases and J 3 bases; bases outside gene matches: 7. Germline V lookup: CDR1 SGDLS, CDR2 YYNGEE. The CDR3 loop is CASSVASAGGSYEQYF. The CDR3 bases are TGTGCCAGCAGCGTAGCATCTGCGGGGGGGAGCTACGAGCAGTACTTC.

V and J are TRBV9 and TRBJ1-1, with D maybe TRBD1 (6 bases). Trimming stripped 4 bases from V and 5 bases from J, with 18 bases between. This CDR3 has 15 amino acids. Looked up from germline, CDR1 is SGDLS and CDR2 is YYNGEE. CDR3 protein: CASSPTGGAGTEAFF. The CDR3 DNA follows: TGTGCCAGCAGCCCGACCGGGGGGGCTGGAACTGAAGCTTTCTTT.

The chain combines TRBV15 with TRBJ1-2; D gene uncertain. This CDR3 is 16 amino acids long. Germline V gene data show CDR1 as LNHNV and CDR2 as YYDKDF (reference sequence). V lost 6 bases to trimming and J lost 4 bases, with 21 bases between them. CDR3 in amino acids: CATRTQEEGLVYGYTF. The DNA of the CDR3 is TGTGCCACCAGAACCCAGGAGGAGGGTTTGGTCTATGGCTACACCTTC.

V and J are TRBV10-3 and TRBJ2-6, with 8 nucleotides matching TRBD1. V shed 2 bases, J shed 0 bases, and the junction held 9 bases outside the gene matches. The CDR3 length is 19 residues. From germline, CDR1 is ENHRY and CDR2 SYGVKD. As DNA, the CDR3 is TGTGCCATCAGTGAGACAGGGGGTCCCAACCACTCTGGGGCCAACGTCCTGACTTTC. Translated: CAISETGGPNHSGANVLTF.

The chain carries TRBV27 and TRBJ2-2; tentative D call: TRBD1 (5 bases). V was cut by 5 bases and J by 1 base, with 8 bases left in between. Germline V gene data show CDR1 as MNHEY and CDR2 as SMNVEV (reference sequence). The CDR3 is 14 amino acids. The CDR3 region has the DNA TGTGCCAGCAGTGATCAGGGGAACACCGGGGAGCTGTTTTTT. This encodes CASSDQGNTGELFF.

There are a few counts of this clone. V is TRBV6-4 and J is TRBJ2-3; a weak D match, TRBD2 (5 bases). V was pared by 6 bases and J by 15 bases, with 22 bases between. The germline CDR1 and CDR2 sequences are MRHNA and SNTAGT. This CDR3 is built from 13 residues. CDR3 nucleotide sequence: TGTGCCAGCAGGATCGGAGAGGCGGGTCCCACATATTTT. The encoded protein is CASRIGEAGPTYF.

V and J are TRBV6-1 and TRBJ2-3, with D perhaps TRBD2 (6 bases). The CDR3 length is 16 residues. Germline V gene sequence: CDR1 MNHNS, CDR2 SASEGT. The V end lost 0 bases, the J end lost 4 bases, and 14 bases lay between the germline ends. The CDR3 spells CASSEAWRGFPDTQYF. The CDR3 region has the DNA TGTGCCAGCAGTGAAGCTTGGCGGGGATTCCCAGATACGCAGTATTTT.

The gene calls are TRBV7-9 and TRBJ1-5; D remains unclear. The CDR3 contains 15 residues. V was trimmed by 0 bases and J by 5 bases, leaving 11 bases between them. Germline V lookup: CDR1 SEHNR, CDR2 FQNEAQ (reference sequence). In nucleotides, the CDR3 is TGTGCCAGCAGCTTAGCAGGTGGAGCCGATCAGCCCCAGCATTTT. Translating it yields CASSLAGGADQPQHF. The whole variable domain, filled in from reference TRBV7-9 and TRBJ1-5, reads DTGVSQNPRHKITKRGQNVTFRCDPISEHNRLYWYRQTLGQGPEFLTYFQNEAQLEKSRLLSDRFSAERPKGSFSTLEIQRTEQGDSAMYLCASSLAGGADQPQHFGDGTRLSIL.

The table lists this clone with a count of one. This chain links TRBV10-3 with TRBJ2-1, with D perhaps TRBD1 (6 bases). The CDR3 consists of 14 residues. Germline assignment: CDR1 ENHRY and CDR2 SYGVKD. V lost 2 bases and J 9 bases, leaving 14 bases between the germline ends. CDR3: CAISEGQQVGEQFF. CDR3 bases: TGTGCCATCAGTGAGGGACAGCAAGTAGGTGAGCAGTTCTTC.

The V call is TRBV6-4, the J call TRBJ2-3; 10 positions agree with TRBD2. The ends lost 3 bases at V and 5 bases at J; junction bases unmatched: 5. Germline V gene sequence: CDR1 MRHNA, CDR2 SNTAGT. The CDR3 totals 15 residues. Here the CDR3 DNA reads TGTGCCAGCAGTGAGGAAGCGGGGGGGCAAGATACGCAGTATTTT. This encodes CASSEEAGGQDTQYF.

This clone was recorded only once. J is TRBJ2-7 and V is TRBV21-1; the table's D gene call, TRBD1, was not cross checked with the DNA. TRBV21-1 is listed as a pseudogene. The CDR3 is 15 amino acids. CDR3 residues: CASRVGQQPPYEQYF. The CDR3 nucleotides read TGTGCCAGCAGGGTTGGACAGCAACCTCCCTACGAGCAGTACTTC.

The CDR3 spells CASSLGLAAYEQYF. In DNA, the CDR3 is TGTGCCAGTAGTCTTGGACTAGCGGCCTACGAGCAGTACTTC. This chain connects TRBV19 to TRBJ2-7; TRBD2 matches at 10 bases. Germline lookup yields CDR1 LNHDA and CDR2 SQIVND (reference sequence). This CDR3 is built from 14 residues. V gave up 5 bases and J gave up 2 bases; unmatched junction bases: 3. The variable domain in full, with the rest retrieved from reference TRBV19 and TRBJ2-7, is DGGITQSPKYLFRKEGQNVTLSCEQNLNHDAMYWYRQDPGQGLRLIYYSQIVNDFQKGDIAEGYSVSREKKESFPLTVTSAQKNPTAFYLCASSLGLAAYEQYFGPGTRLTVT.

Here the CDR3 reads CASSSAGYNQPQHF. CDR3 coding DNA: TGTGCCAGTAGTAGTGCAGGGTACAATCAGCCCCAGCATTTT. This rearrangement joins TRBV19 to TRBJ1-5; D possibly corresponds to TRBD1 (5 bases). V was clipped by 4 bases and J by 3 bases, with 10 bases between them. Germline loops: CDR1 LNHDA, CDR2 SQIVND (reference sequence). This CDR3 is 14 amino acids long.

To note about this clone: A far larger clone is one nucleotide away, so this likely arose from a read error. The chain links TRBV4-1 to TRBJ2-7; 8 bases line up with TRBD1. J lost 2 bases, V lost 3 bases, and 0 bases had no gene match. Germline assignment: CDR1 MGHRA and CDR2 YSYEKL. The CDR3 has 13 amino acids. CDR3: CASSQGQAYEQYF. The CDR3, as DNA: TGCGCCAGCAGCCAGGGACAGGCCTACGAGCAGTACTTC.

The chain is built from TRBV27 and TRBJ1-2, with 7 bases fitting TRBD1. There are 13 residues in the CDR3. J lost 5 bases, V lost 6 bases, and 6 bases had no gene match. From germline, CDR1 is MNHEY and CDR2 SMNVEV (reference sequence). The CDR3: CASSAGGLYGYTF. CDR3 DNA: TGTGCCAGCAGCGCAGGGGGTCTATATGGCTACACCTTC.

The chain couples TRBV7-8 to TRBJ2-7, with D possibly being TRBD2 (5 bases). This CDR3 has 12 residues. The V end was cut by 6 bases, the J end by 6 bases, with 12 bases between. CDR1 is SGHVS, CDR2 FQNEAQ, per germline. CDR3 nucleotides: TGTGCCAGCAGTGCTCTAGGAGGCGAGCAGTACTTC. Its protein product is CASSALGGEQYF.

The chain employs TRBV5-1 and TRBJ1-1, with D uncertain. V was trimmed by 1 base and J by 0 bases, leaving 13 bases between them. This CDR3 has 16 residues. CDR1 is SGHRS and CDR2 is YFSETQ in the germline V gene. CDR3 protein: CASSLIRVGMNTEAFF. The CDR3 region has the DNA TGCGCCAGCAGCTTGATAAGGGTCGGGATGAACACTGAAGCTTTCTTT.